These 14 T cell receptor beta chains came from one sample sequenced in a study of PD-1 blockade in mismatch repair-deficient tumors. The data were produced by immunoSEQ multiplex PCR, yet TCRdb's version contains in-frame clones alone and is incomplete. The profile shows around 40,000 clones, approximately 85% of them singletons. Sequencing was performed on peripheral blood, taken roughly 76 weeks after starting pembrolizumab. These receptors came from an adult with mismatch repair-deficient cancer.

CDR3 residues: CASSYSARGPYEQYF. In DNA, the CDR3 is TGTGCCAGCAGTTACTCGGCCAGGGGACCCTACGAGCAGTACTTC. The V call is TRBV6-5, the J call TRBJ2-7, with D possibly being TRBD1 (6 bases). V gave up 0 bases and J gave up 2 bases, with 11 bases separating them. Per the germline V gene, CDR1 is MNHEY and CDR2 is SVGAGI. The CDR3 covers 15 residues.

The rearrangement links TRBV2 to TRBJ2-1; D might be TRBD1 (6 bases). CDR1 and CDR2 from the germline V gene are SNHLY and FYNNEI. The CDR3 is 14 amino acids. Between the trimmed V and J ends, which lost 5 bases and 9 bases, there was a span of 17 bases. CDR3 region: CASSTGTTSGEQFF. CDR3 nucleotides: TGTGCCAGCAGTACCGGGACAACGTCGGGTGAGCAGTTCTTC.

This clone appeared once. The J gene is TRBJ1-5, the V gene TRBV27; the D gene is possibly TRBD1 (5 bases). This CDR3 has 15 amino acids. Germline CDR1 is MNHEY and CDR2 is SMNVEV (reference sequence). V dropped 6 bases and J dropped 7 bases, with 19 bases sitting between them. CDR3 nucleotides: TGTGCCAGCAGCCCATTGGCAGGGATTGGGCAGCCCCAGCATTTT. Amino acids: CASSPLAGIGQPQHF.

This chain links TRBV6-6 with TRBJ2-1; D perhaps matches TRBD2 (6 bases). This CDR3 region has 14 residues. Trimming took off 1 base at V and 4 bases at J, with 8 bases between the two ends. Per germline, CDR1 MNHNY and CDR2 SVGAGI (reference sequence). The CDR3 loop is CASSYYAGYNEQFF. As DNA, the CDR3 is TGTGCCAGCAGTTACTATGCGGGATACAATGAGCAGTTCTTC.

This clone was seen more than once but under ten times. This chain joins TRBV19 and TRBJ2-7; the match to TRBD2 covers 10 bases. This CDR3 is 15 amino acids long. Trimming cost V 1 base and J 2 bases; bases outside gene matches: 2. Germline loops: CDR1 LNHDA, CDR2 SQIVND (reference sequence). The CDR3 loop reads CASSIASGSAYEQYF. DNA for the CDR3: TGTGCCAGTAGTATAGCTAGCGGGAGTGCCTACGAGCAGTACTTC.

This clone was observed a few times. V gene TRBV10-3 combines with J gene TRBJ1-5; tentative D call: TRBD1 (6 bases). V was cut by 6 bases and J by 5 bases, with 14 bases left in between. The CDR3 has 14 amino acids. CDR1 is ENHRY, CDR2 SYGVKD, per germline. This CDR3 reads CAIRDDRSDQPQHF. The CDR3 DNA sequence: TGTGCCATCAGGGACGACAGGAGCGATCAGCCCCAGCATTTT.

The V and J genes are TRBV11-2 and TRBJ1-1; D is uncertain. V was pared by 0 bases and J by 1 base, with 6 bases between. Per germline, CDR1 SGHAT and CDR2 FQNNGV. This CDR3 comprises 14 residues. Here the CDR3 reads CASSLETKNTEAFF. In nucleotides, the CDR3 is TGTGCCAGCAGCTTAGAGACCAAGAACACTGAAGCTTTCTTT.

The rearrangement links TRBV4-1 to TRBJ1-2; D is undetermined. CDR1 and CDR2 from the germline V gene are MGHRA and YSYEKL. V was cut by 1 base and J by 2 bases, with 8 bases left in between. The CDR3 contains 14 residues. The CDR3 DNA reads TGCGCCAGCAGCCAAGTACCCGGAAACTATGGCTACACCTTC. It yields the protein CASSQVPGNYGYTF.

The V gene is TRBV6-5, the J gene TRBJ1-2; no reliable D call. The CDR3 is 14 amino acids. V gave up 4 bases and J gave up 7 bases, with 16 bases separating them. Germline CDR1 reads MNHEY; CDR2 reads SVGAGI. The CDR3 DNA reads TGTGCCAGCAGTTCGGGCAGTACCCCGTCTGGCTACACCTTC. Translated: CASSSGSTPSGYTF.

The chain couples TRBV7-9 to TRBJ2-5; TRBD2 is a possible D gene (5 bases). The J call may not be correct, given that the DNA end is closer to TRBJ2-7. Germline CDR1 SEHNR, CDR2 FQNEAQ (reference sequence). This CDR3 has 12 residues. DNA of the CDR3: TGTGCCAGCAGCTCCGACTACTACGAGCAGTACTTC. Translation: CASSSDYYEQYF.

The V call is TRBV7-2, the J call TRBJ1-5; D remains ambiguous. V was cut by 5 bases and J by 4 bases, with 18 bases left in between. The CDR3 totals 16 residues. Germline CDR1 reads SGHTA; CDR2 reads FQGNSA. Written as DNA, the CDR3 is TGTGCCAGCAGCCGCTCGGGGTGGGGATCAAATCAGCCCCAGCATTTT. Translating it yields CASSRSGWGSNQPQHF. Full variable domain (remainder filled in from reference TRBV7-2 and TRBJ1-5): GAGVSQSPSNKVTEKGKDVELRCDPISGHTALYWYRQSLGQGLEFLIYFQGNSAPDKSGLPSDRFSAERTGGSVSTLTIQRTQQEDSAVYLCASSRSGWGSNQPQHFGDGTRLSIL.

In nucleotides, the CDR3 is TGTGCCAGCAGTGGGGGACGGGTTTCTGGAAACACCATATATTTT. Amino acids: CASSGGRVSGNTIYF. The rearrangement joins TRBV6-1 to TRBJ1-3, with a tentative D call TRBD1 (5 bases). V was cut by 4 bases and J by 1 base, with 11 bases left in between. Looked up from germline, CDR1 is MNHNS and CDR2 is SASEGT. The CDR3 totals 15 residues.

This clone was observed a handful of times. The chain couples TRBV6-6 to TRBJ2-1, with no clear D. The CDR3 is made up of 10 amino acids. Trimming took off 4 bases at V and 6 bases at J, with 1 base between the two ends. Germline V gives CDR1 MNHNY, CDR2 SVGAGI (reference sequence). The chain's CDR3 is CASSFNEQFF. The CDR3 DNA reads as TGTGCCAGCAGTTTCAATGAGCAGTTCTTC.

The J gene is TRBJ1-2, the V gene TRBV6-6; D remains unclear. Germline V CDR1 and CDR2: MNHNY, SVGAGI (reference sequence). The V gene lost 2 bases and the J gene lost 1 base, with 11 bases spanning the gap. This CDR3 contains 15 residues. In DNA, the CDR3 is TGTGCCAGCAGTTACCTTAGGACGATTAACTATGGCTACACCTTC. Translation: CASSYLRTINYGYTF.